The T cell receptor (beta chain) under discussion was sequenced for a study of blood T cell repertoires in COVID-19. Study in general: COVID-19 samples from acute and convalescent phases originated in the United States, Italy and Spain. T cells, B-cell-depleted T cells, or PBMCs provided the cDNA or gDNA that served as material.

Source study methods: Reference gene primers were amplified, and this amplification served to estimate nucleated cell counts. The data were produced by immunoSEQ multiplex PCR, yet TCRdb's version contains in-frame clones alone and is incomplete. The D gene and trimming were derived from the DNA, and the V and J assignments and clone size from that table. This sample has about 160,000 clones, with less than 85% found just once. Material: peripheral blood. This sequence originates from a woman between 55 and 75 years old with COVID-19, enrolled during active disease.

In DNA, the CDR3 is TGTGCCAGCAGTTTACCCGGGACACCCACAGATACGCAGTATTTT. This translates into CASSLPGTPTDTQYF. This chain uses TRBV28 with TRBJ2-3; D possibly corresponds to TRBD1 (6 bases). V was clipped by 2 bases and J by 2 bases, with 11 bases between them. The CDR3 sequence is 15 residues long. The V gene's germline CDR1 is MDHEN and CDR2 SYDVKM.